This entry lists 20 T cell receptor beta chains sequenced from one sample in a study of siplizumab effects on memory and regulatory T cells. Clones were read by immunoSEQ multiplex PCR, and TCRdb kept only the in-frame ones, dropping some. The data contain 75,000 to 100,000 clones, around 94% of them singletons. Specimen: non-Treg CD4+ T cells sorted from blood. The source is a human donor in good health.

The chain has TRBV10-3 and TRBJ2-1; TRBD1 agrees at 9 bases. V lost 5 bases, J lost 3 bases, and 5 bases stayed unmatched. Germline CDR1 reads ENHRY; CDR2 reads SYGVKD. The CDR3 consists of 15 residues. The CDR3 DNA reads TGTGCCATCAGTAGAGACAGGGGGGGCTACAATGAGCAGTTCTTC. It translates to CAISRDRGGYNEQFF.

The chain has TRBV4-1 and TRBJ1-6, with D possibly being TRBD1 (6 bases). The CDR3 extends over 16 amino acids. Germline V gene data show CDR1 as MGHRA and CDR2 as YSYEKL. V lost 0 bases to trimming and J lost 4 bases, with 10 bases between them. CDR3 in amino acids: CASSQEQGLYNSPLHF. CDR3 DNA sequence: TGCGCCAGCAGCCAAGAACAGGGACTTTATAATTCACCCCTCCACTTT.

The CDR3 loop reads CASRFRGDPFALHF. CDR3 coding DNA: TGTGCCAGCAGGTTCCGTGGGGACCCCTTCGCCCTCCACTTT. The rearrangement links TRBV28 to TRBJ1-6, with D maybe TRBD1 (5 bases). V shed 6 bases and J shed 14 bases, with 20 bases lying between them. Germline CDR1 reads MDHEN; CDR2 reads SYDVKM. The CDR3 runs to 14 residues. Full variable domain (remainder filled in from reference TRBV28 and TRBJ1-6): DVKVTQSSRYLVKRTGEKVFLECVQDMDHENMFWYRQDPGLGLRLIYFSYDVKMKEKGDIPEGYSVSREKKERFSLILESASTNQTSMYLCASRFRGDPFALHFGNGTRLTVT.

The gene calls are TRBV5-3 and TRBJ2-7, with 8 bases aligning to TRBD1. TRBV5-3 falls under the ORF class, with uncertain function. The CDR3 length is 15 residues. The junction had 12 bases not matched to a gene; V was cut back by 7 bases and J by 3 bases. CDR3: CARGPPGGMGYEQYF. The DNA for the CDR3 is TGTGCCAGAGGGCCGCCAGGGGGCATGGGCTACGAGCAGTACTTC.

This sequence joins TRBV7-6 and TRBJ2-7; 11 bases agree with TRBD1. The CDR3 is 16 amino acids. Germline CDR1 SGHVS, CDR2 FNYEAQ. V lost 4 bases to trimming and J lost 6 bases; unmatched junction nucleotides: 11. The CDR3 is CASSSGQGARVAEQYF. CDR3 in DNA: TGTGCCAGCAGCTCAGGACAGGGGGCTAGGGTTGCCGAGCAGTACTTC.

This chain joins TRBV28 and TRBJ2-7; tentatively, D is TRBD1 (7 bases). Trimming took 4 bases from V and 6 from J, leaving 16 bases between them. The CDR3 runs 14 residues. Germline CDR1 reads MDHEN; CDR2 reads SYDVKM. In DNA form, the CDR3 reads TGTGCCAGCAGTTGGAGGGGGCTCCAAGGCGAGCAGTACTTC. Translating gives CASSWRGLQGEQYF.

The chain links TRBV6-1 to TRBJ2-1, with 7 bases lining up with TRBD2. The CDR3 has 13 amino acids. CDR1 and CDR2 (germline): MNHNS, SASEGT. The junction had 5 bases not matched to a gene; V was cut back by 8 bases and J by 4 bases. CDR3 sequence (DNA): TGTGCCAGCGGGGGGGACGTATACAATGAGCAGTTCTTC. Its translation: CASGGDVYNEQFF.

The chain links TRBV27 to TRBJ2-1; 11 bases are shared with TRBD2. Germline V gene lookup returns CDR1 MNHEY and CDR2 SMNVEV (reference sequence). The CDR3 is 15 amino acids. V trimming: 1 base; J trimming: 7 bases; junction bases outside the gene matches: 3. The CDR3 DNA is TGTGCCAGCAGTTTATGGACTAGCGGGTCGAATGAGCAGTTCTTC. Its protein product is CASSLWTSGSNEQFF.

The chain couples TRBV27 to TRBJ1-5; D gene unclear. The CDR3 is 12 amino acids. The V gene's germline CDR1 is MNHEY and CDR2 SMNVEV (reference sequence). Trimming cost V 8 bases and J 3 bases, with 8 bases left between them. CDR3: CASGGSNQPQHF. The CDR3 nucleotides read TGTGCCAGCGGAGGATCCAATCAGCCCCAGCATTTT.

The CDR3 protein is CASSLRTSLGNEQFF. CDR3 in DNA: TGTGCCAGCTCACTTCGGACTAGCTTGGGCAATGAGCAGTTCTTC. The chain joins TRBV18 to TRBJ2-1; 8 bases agree with TRBD2. V lost 4 bases and J lost 6; bases outside the gene matches: 8. Germline CDR1 KGHSH, CDR2 LQKENI. This CDR3 has 15 residues.

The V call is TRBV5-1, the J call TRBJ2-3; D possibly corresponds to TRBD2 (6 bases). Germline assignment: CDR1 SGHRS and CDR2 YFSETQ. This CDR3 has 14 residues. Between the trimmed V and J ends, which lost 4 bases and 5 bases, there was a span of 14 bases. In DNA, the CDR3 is TGCGCCAGCAGCCCGTCGGGACTTCAAGATACGCAGTATTTT. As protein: CASSPSGLQDTQYF.

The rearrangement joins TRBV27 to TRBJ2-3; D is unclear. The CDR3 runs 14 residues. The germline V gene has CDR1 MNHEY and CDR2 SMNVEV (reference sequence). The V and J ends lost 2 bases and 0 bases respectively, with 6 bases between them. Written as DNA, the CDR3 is TGTGCCAGCAGTTTAGTAGCTAGCACAGATACGCAGTATTTT. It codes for CASSLVASTDTQYF.

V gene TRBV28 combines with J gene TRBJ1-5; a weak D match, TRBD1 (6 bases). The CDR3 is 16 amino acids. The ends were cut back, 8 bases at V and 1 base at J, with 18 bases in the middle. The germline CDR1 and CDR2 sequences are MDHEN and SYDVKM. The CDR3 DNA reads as TGTGCCAGCGCCGGGACCCCCAGGGGAAGCAATCAGCCCCAGCATTTT. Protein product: CASAGTPRGSNQPQHF.

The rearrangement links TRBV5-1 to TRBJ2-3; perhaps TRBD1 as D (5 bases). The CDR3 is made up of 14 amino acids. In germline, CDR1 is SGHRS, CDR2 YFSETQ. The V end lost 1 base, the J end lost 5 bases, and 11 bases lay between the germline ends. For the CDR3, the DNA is TGCGCCAGCAGCTTGTCAGGGTTGGGAGATACGCAGTATTTT. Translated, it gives CASSLSGLGDTQYF. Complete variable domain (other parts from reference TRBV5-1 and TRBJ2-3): KAGVTQTPRYLIKTRGQQVTLSCSPISGHRSVSWYQQTPGQGLQFLFEYFSETQRNKGNFPGRFSGRQFSNSRSEMNVSTLELGDSALYLCASSLSGLGDTQYFGPGTRLTVL.

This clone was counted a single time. DNA of the CDR3: TGTGCCAGCAGTGTGGCTCAGGGCGAAAATCAGCCCCAGCATTTT. It translates to CASSVAQGENQPQHF. V is TRBV28 and J is TRBJ1-5, with a tentative D call TRBD1 (5 bases). With 5 bases removed from V and 4 bases from J, the gap between germline ends came to 15 bases. There are 15 residues in the CDR3. Germline assignment: CDR1 MDHEN and CDR2 SYDVKM.

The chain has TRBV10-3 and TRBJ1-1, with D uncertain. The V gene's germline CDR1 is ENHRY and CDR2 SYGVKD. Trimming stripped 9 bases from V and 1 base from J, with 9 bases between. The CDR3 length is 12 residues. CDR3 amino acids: CAIRGTNTEAFF. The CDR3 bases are TGTGCCATTCGAGGCACGAACACTGAAGCTTTCTTT.

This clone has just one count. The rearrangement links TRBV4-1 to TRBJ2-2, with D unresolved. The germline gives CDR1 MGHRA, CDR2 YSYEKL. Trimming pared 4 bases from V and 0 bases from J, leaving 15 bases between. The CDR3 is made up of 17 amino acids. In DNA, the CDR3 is TGCGCCAGCAGCCGAAACGCAGCCGCCCCGAACACCGGGGAGCTGTTTTTT. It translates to CASSRNAAAPNTGELFF.

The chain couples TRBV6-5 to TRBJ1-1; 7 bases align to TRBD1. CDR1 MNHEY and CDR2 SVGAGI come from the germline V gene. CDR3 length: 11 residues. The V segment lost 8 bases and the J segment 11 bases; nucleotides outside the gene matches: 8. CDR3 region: CASDRAQRAFF. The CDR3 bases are TGTGCCAGCGACAGGGCCCAAAGGGCTTTCTTT.

The DNA of the CDR3 is TGTGCCAGTAGTTCGGGGGACTTCACCGGGGAGCTGTTTTTT. Protein: CASSSGDFTGELFF. The genes are TRBV19 and TRBJ2-2, with D possibly matching TRBD2 (6 bases). This CDR3 comprises 14 residues. The V gene lost 5 bases and the J gene lost 4 bases, with 11 bases spanning the gap. The germline V gene has CDR1 LNHDA and CDR2 SQIVND (reference sequence).

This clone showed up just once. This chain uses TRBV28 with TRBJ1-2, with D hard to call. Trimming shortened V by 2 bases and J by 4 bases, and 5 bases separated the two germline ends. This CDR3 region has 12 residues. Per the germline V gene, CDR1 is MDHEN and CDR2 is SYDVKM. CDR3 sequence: CASSLGSYGYTF. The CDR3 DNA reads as TGTGCCAGCAGTTTAGGGTCCTATGGCTACACCTTC.